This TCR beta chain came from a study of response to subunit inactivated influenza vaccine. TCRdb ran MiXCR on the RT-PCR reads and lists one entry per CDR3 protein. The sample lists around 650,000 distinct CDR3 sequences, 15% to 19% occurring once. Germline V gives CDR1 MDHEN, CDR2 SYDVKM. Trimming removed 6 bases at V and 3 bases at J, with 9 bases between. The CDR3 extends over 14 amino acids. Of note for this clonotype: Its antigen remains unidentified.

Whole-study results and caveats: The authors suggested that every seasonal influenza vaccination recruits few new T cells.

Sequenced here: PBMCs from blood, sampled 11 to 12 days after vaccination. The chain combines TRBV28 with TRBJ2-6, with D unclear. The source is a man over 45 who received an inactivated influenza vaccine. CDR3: CASRGTRGANVLTF. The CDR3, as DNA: TGTGCCAGCAGGGGTACACGTGGGGCCAACGTCCTGACTTTC.